This T cell receptor (beta chain) was obtained from a study of T cell changes during pregnancy in multiple sclerosis. The ends were cut back, 1 base at V and 10 bases at J, with 14 bases in the middle. Germline V gene lookup returns CDR1 SEHNR and CDR2 FQNEAQ (reference sequence). The CDR3 extends over 14 amino acids. Sequenced by immunoSEQ multiplex PCR; TCRdb stores in-frame clones only, minus some. The sample holds more than 85,000 clones, 90% to 95% seen once. The specimen comprised peripheral blood, sampled before pregnancy. The chain has TRBV7-9 and TRBJ1-5; D may be TRBD1 (5 bases). This clonotype was sampled from a female donor with multiple sclerosis, enrolled in a pregnancy study. CDR3 in amino acids: CASSLVGGADPQHF. The CDR3 DNA is TGTGCCAGCAGCTTAGTGGGCGGGGCGGATCCCCAGCATTTT. The whole variable domain, filled in from reference TRBV7-9 and TRBJ1-5, reads DTGVSQNPRHKITKRGQNVTFRCDPISEHNRLYWYRQTLGQGPEFLTYFQNEAQLEKSRLLSDRFSAERPKGSFSTLEIQRTEQGDSAMYLCASSLVGGADPQHFGDGTRLSIL.